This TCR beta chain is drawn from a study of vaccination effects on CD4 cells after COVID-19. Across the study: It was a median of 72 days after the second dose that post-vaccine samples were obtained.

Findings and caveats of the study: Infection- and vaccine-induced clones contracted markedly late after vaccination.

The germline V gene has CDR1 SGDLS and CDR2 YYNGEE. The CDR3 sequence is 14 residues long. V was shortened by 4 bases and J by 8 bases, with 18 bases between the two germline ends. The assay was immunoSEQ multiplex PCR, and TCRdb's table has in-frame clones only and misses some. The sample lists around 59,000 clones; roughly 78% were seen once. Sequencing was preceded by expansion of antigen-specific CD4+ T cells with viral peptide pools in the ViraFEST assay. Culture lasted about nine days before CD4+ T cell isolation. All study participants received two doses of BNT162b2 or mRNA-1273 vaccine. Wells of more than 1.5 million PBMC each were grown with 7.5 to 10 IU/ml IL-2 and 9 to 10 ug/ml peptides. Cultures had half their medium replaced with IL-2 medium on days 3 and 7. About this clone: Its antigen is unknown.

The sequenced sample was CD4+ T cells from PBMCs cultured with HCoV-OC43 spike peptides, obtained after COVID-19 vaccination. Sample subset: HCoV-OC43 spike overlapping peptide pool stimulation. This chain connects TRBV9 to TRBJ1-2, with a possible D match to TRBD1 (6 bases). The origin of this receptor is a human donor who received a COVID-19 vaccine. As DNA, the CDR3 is TGTGCCAGCAGCCCAGACAGGCTCCATTGGGGCTACACCTTC. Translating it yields CASSPDRLHWGYTF.